The next 18 T cell receptor beta chains were all read from a single sample in a study of T cell repertoires in cytomegalovirus infection. Using its own MiXCR run on the reads, TCRdb lists one record per CDR3 protein. The sample shows around 280,000 distinct CDR3 sequences, roughly 15% of them seen only once. Source material: PBMCs. The receptors were gathered from a human donor in good health (CMV status not recorded). Some clones in this sample may be carry-over from other donors' samples.

This clonotype was counted many times. V is TRBV7-2 and J is TRBJ2-7; possible D gene TRBD1, 6 bases. CDR3 length equals 14 residues. Per the germline V gene, CDR1 is SGHTA and CDR2 is FQGNSA. The germline V and J ends were trimmed by 5 bases and 4 bases, with 15 bases remaining between them. The CDR3 loop is CASSVSVGAYEQYF. CDR3 nucleotide sequence: TGTGCCAGCAGCGTGAGCGTGGGGGCGTACGAGCAGTACTTC.

This clonotype occurred many times. The V gene is TRBV4-1, the J gene TRBJ2-7; D call uncertain. The CDR3 is 14 amino acids. V lost 2 bases to trimming and J lost 3 bases, with 11 bases between them. Looked up from germline, CDR1 is MGHRA and CDR2 is YSYEKL. The CDR3 here is CASSQFLSDYEQYF. Here the CDR3 DNA reads TGCGCCAGCAGCCAATTTCTCTCTGACTACGAGCAGTACTTC.

This chain joins TRBV2 and TRBJ2-5, with D possibly TRBD1 on 5 matching bases. Germline CDR1 SNHLY, CDR2 FYNNEI. The CDR3 has 12 residues. V dropped 7 bases and J dropped 4 bases, with 10 bases sitting between them. CDR3 nucleotides: TGTGCCAGCAAAGGACACGGAGAGACCCAGTACTTC. Translating it yields CASKGHGETQYF.

This clonotype came up many times. This chain connects TRBV7-3 to TRBJ2-3, with 8 bases lining up with TRBD2. Germline V gene lookup returns CDR1 SGHTA and CDR2 FQGTGA. This CDR3 is 15 amino acids long. V trimming: 1 base; J trimming: 5 bases; junction bases outside the gene matches: 5. CDR3 nucleotides: TGTGCCAGCAGCTTAAACGGGGGGGCCTTAGATACGCAGTATTTT. Translation: CASSLNGGALDTQYF.

This chain uses TRBV19 with TRBJ2-7, with D tentatively TRBD1 (6 bases). Germline values: CDR1 LNHDA, CDR2 SQIVND (reference sequence). The V gene lost 5 bases and the J gene lost 0 bases, with 17 bases spanning the gap. This CDR3 has 16 amino acids. CDR3 sequence reads: CASSSSSWDISYEQYF. CDR3 sequence (DNA): TGTGCCAGTAGTTCCAGCAGTTGGGACATCTCCTACGAGCAGTACTTC.

This sequence joins TRBV7-2 and TRBJ2-4; a weak D match, TRBD1 (6 bases). Trimming took 0 bases from V and 2 from J, leaving 14 bases between them. This CDR3 has 17 residues. From germline, CDR1 is SGHTA and CDR2 FQGNSA. The CDR3 reads CASSLAKSTGSKNIQYF. The CDR3 coding sequence is TGTGCCAGCAGCTTAGCTAAATCGACAGGCTCCAAAAACATTCAGTACTTC.

The table lists this clonotype with many counts. J is TRBJ1-1 and V is TRBV12-5; D is unresolved. V was trimmed by 3 bases and J by 5 bases, leaving 13 bases between them. The germline gives CDR1 LGHNT, CDR2 FRNRAP. This CDR3 comprises 14 residues. The CDR3 is CASGFGRRWTEAFF. The CDR3 DNA reads as TGTGCTAGTGGTTTCGGTCGCCGTTGGACTGAAGCTTTCTTT. The full variable domain, in which reference TRBV12-5 and TRBJ1-1 provide the parts outside the CDR3, is DARVTQTPRHKVTEMGQEVTMRCQPILGHNTVFWYRQTMMQGLELLAYFRNRAPLDDSGMPKDRFSAEMPDATLATLKIQPSEPRDSAVYFCASGFGRRWTEAFFGQGTRLTVV.

There are many counts of this clonotype. The gene calls are TRBV12-3 or TRBV12-4 and TRBJ1-2; D possibly corresponds to TRBD1 (5 bases). CDR3 length: 13 residues. V lost 8 bases to trimming and J lost 7 bases, with 17 bases between them. The CDR3 spells CASGPIQGGGYTF. For the CDR3, the DNA is TGTGCCAGCGGCCCCATCCAGGGAGGTGGCTACACCTTC.

This clonotype was seen at least ten times. The V call is TRBV12-3 or TRBV12-4, the J call TRBJ2-2, with D uncertain. With 3 bases removed from V and 2 bases from J, the gap between germline ends came to 10 bases. CDR3 length equals 15 residues. CDR3 residues: CASSFGRSNTGELFF. Written as DNA, the CDR3 is TGTGCCAGCAGTTTTGGGCGAAGCAACACCGGGGAGCTGTTTTTT.

V is TRBV4-2 and J is TRBJ1-5, with no clear D. The CDR3 runs 17 residues. V was shortened by 0 bases and J by 2 bases, with 14 bases between the two germline ends. CDR1 is LGHNA and CDR2 is YNFKEQ in the germline V gene. The CDR3 reads CASSQDFGREGNQPQHF. The CDR3 bases are TGTGCCAGCAGCCAAGATTTCGGGAGGGAGGGCAATCAGCCCCAGCATTTT.

This clonotype was counted a few times. The gene calls are TRBV3-1 and TRBJ2-7; 11 bases match TRBD1. CDR3 size: 15 residues. V trimming: 6 bases; J trimming: 2 bases; junction bases outside the gene matches: 6. The V gene's germline CDR1 is LGHDT and CDR2 YNNKEL (reference sequence). CDR3 nucleotide sequence: TGTGCCAGCAGTGCCCCGGGACAGGGGGCCTACGAGCAGTACTTC. This encodes CASSAPGQGAYEQYF.

This clonotype was recorded a few times. J is TRBJ1-1 and V is TRBV12-3 or TRBV12-4, with 7 bases lining up with TRBD1. This CDR3 has 12 residues. V was clipped by 6 bases and J by 10 bases; unmatched bases: 8. The CDR3 sequence: CASSGDSPGAFF. The CDR3 bases are TGTGCCAGCAGCGGGGACAGCCCTGGAGCTTTCTTT.

This chain links TRBV19 with TRBJ2-4; perhaps TRBD1 as D (5 bases). Trimming took off 4 bases at V and 16 bases at J, with 14 bases between the two ends. The CDR3 sequence is 11 residues long. CDR1 is LNHDA, CDR2 SQIVND, per germline (reference sequence). The CDR3 reads CASSTSTATYF. The DNA for the CDR3 is TGTGCCAGTAGTACCTCGACAGCTACCTACTTC.

This clonotype has a count of ten or more. The gene calls are TRBV7-2 and TRBJ2-7; TRBD2 matches at 8 bases. Per germline, CDR1 SGHTA and CDR2 FQGNSA. CDR3 length: 16 residues. Trimming at V came to 5 bases and at J to 0 bases, leaving 9 bases not matched to a gene. The CDR3 region is CASSLSWAGGSYEQYF. The DNA of the CDR3 is TGTGCCAGCAGCCTCTCATGGGCGGGAGGCTCCTACGAGCAGTACTTC.

This clonotype has at least ten counts. The chain joins TRBV7-2 to TRBJ1-4; D not resolved. This CDR3 contains 14 residues. Trimming shortened V by 2 bases and J by 0 bases, and 4 bases separated the two germline ends. Looked up from germline, CDR1 is SGHTA and CDR2 is FQGNSA. The CDR3: CASSLIATNEKLFF. The CDR3 nucleotides are TGTGCCAGCAGCTTAATCGCAACTAATGAAAAACTGTTTTTT.

This clonotype was seen ten or more times. The gene calls are TRBV7-3 and TRBJ2-6, with D hard to call. V shed 5 bases and J shed 4 bases, with 12 bases lying between them. Germline loops: CDR1 SGHTA, CDR2 FQGTGA. This CDR3 spans 15 amino acids. CDR3: CASSPGPAGANVLTF. In DNA, the CDR3 is TGTGCCAGCAGCCCCGGGCCGGCGGGGGCCAACGTCCTGACTTTC.

This clonotype was seen many times. J is TRBJ2-3 and V is TRBV7-2, with TRBD2 identical over 7 bases. Germline lookup yields CDR1 SGHTA and CDR2 FQGNSA. Losses at the gene ends were 4 bases for V and 7 bases for J; bases not matched to a gene: 14. The CDR3 is 16 amino acids. The CDR3 DNA sequence: TGTGCCAGCAGCTCCCGTCGAGCGGGGTCTGCAAATACGCAGTATTTT. Protein: CASSSRRAGSANTQYF.

This chain connects TRBV15 to TRBJ2-3; TRBD2 matches 7 bases. V shed 1 base and J 5 bases; nucleotides not matched to a gene: 6. The CDR3 sequence is 15 residues long. Germline CDR1 is LNHNV and CDR2 is YYDKDF (reference sequence). CDR3 coding DNA: TGTGCCACCAGCAGAGCTACTAGCGTGCAAGATACGCAGTATTTT. As protein: CATSRATSVQDTQYF.